Below are 22 T cell receptor beta chains sequenced from a single sample in a study of T-cell memory formation after mild COVID-19. TCRdb reprocessed the 5' RACE reads with MiXCR, giving one entry per CDR3 protein. The sample lists hundreds of thousands of distinct CDR3 sequences, around 18% occurring once. The sequencing sample was made of PBMCs or a T cell subset sorted from them (not recorded which). These receptors were obtained from an adult woman who had mild COVID-19 (a few samples of this study predate the infection). Cell type and time point are not known.

The chain has TRBV2 and TRBJ2-7; D ambiguous. V was pared by 6 bases and J by 8 bases, with 8 bases between. The CDR3 spans 10 residues. Germline V lookup: CDR1 SNHLY, CDR2 FYNNEI. The CDR3 protein is CASRNNKQYF. The CDR3, as DNA: TGTGCCAGCAGGAACAATAAGCAGTACTTC.

The sample holds a few counts of this clonotype. The chain links TRBV2 to TRBJ1-3; D is ambiguous. With 5 bases removed from V and 1 base from J, the gap between germline ends came to 9 bases. Per germline, CDR1 SNHLY and CDR2 FYNNEI. There are 14 residues in the CDR3. CDR3 bases: TGTGCCAGCAGTATGGGATGGTCTGGAAACACCATATATTTT. It specifies CASSMGWSGNTIYF.

This clonotype has only a few counts. This chain connects TRBV7-9 to TRBJ2-3, with 7 positions matching TRBD2. The J segment lost 3 bases and the V segment lost 8 bases, leaving 8 bases of the junction unmatched. Germline V lookup: CDR1 SEHNR, CDR2 FQNEAQ (reference sequence). This CDR3 is built from 14 residues. CDR3 nucleotides: TGTGCCAGCGGCCGAGCGGGGAGAACAGATACGCAGTATTTT. Its protein product is CASGRAGRTDTQYF.

This clonotype was counted many times. V usage is TRBV20-1 and J usage is TRBJ2-3, with D perhaps TRBD2 (5 bases). Trimming cost V 3 bases and J 1 base, with 8 bases left between them. Germline loops: CDR1 DFQATT, CDR2 SNEGSKA (reference sequence). The CDR3 consists of 13 residues. The CDR3 here is CSARPAGTDTQYF. As DNA, the CDR3 is TGCAGTGCTAGGCCAGCGGGCACAGATACGCAGTATTTT.

The V gene is TRBV24-1, the J gene TRBJ2-5, with 13 bases aligning to TRBD2. CDR3 length equals 22 residues. Germline V gene lookup returns CDR1 KGHDR and CDR2 SFDVKD. Trimming at V came to 2 bases and at J to 4 bases, leaving 21 bases not matched to a gene. CDR3 DNA: TGTGCCACCAGTGATTCAACAGGGTTCAGGACTAGCGGGAGAGGGTTTGTAGAGACCCAGTACTTC. Encoded protein: CATSDSTGFRTSGRGFVETQYF.

This clonotype was detected a few times. The rearrangement joins TRBV27 to TRBJ1-1; D gene ambiguous. Germline V gives CDR1 MNHEY, CDR2 SMNVEV (reference sequence). V was pared by 2 bases and J by 11 bases, with 12 bases between. The CDR3 sequence is 12 residues long. The CDR3 spells CASSLKESEAFF. In nucleotides, the CDR3 is TGTGCCAGCAGTTTAAAGGAGTCGGAGGCTTTCTTT.

This sequence joins TRBV7-2 and TRBJ1-5; TRBD1 is a possible D gene (6 bases). This CDR3 comprises 15 residues. CDR1 is SGHTA and CDR2 is FQGNSA in the germline V gene. The V end lost 2 bases, the J end lost 2 bases, and 10 bases lay between the germline ends. The CDR3 sequence is CASSLLDSRNQPQHF. The CDR3 coding sequence is TGTGCCAGCAGCTTACTGGACAGCCGCAATCAGCCCCAGCATTTT. The full variable domain, in which reference TRBV7-2 and TRBJ1-5 provide the parts outside the CDR3, is GAGVSQSPSNKVTEKGKDVELRCDPISGHTALYWYRQSLGQGLEFLIYFQGNSAPDKSGLPSDRFSAERTGGSVSTLTIQRTQQEDSAVYLCASSLLDSRNQPQHFGDGTRLSIL.

The chain joins TRBV4-3 to TRBJ2-7; 10 bases map to TRBD2. The CDR3 totals 16 residues. J was trimmed by 2 bases and V by 3 bases; bases with no gene match: 7. The germline gives CDR1 LGHNA, CDR2 YSLEER. The CDR3 bases are TGCGCCAGCAGCCAGATGACTAGCGGGTCCCCCTACGAGCAGTACTTC. Its protein product is CASSQMTSGSPYEQYF.

The chain uses TRBV6-2 or TRBV6-3 and TRBJ2-7, with 11 bases matching TRBD2. Germline V gene sequence: CDR1 MNHEY, CDR2 SVGEGT. The CDR3 has 14 amino acids. Trimming removed 2 bases from V and 6 bases from J; junction bases left unmatched: 3. The CDR3 nucleotides are TGTGCCAGCAGTTACCTAGCGGGAGGTCGCGAGCAGTACTTC. Protein sequence: CASSYLAGGREQYF.

This chain joins TRBV20-1 and TRBJ1-1, with unresolved D. V was shortened by 6 bases and J by 2 bases, with 13 bases between the two germline ends. The CDR3 runs 13 residues. Germline V gene lookup returns CDR1 DFQATT and CDR2 SNEGSKA (reference sequence). CDR3 nucleotides: TGCAGTGCGGCAGAGGGCGTAAACACTGAAGCTTTCTTT. It yields the protein CSAAEGVNTEAFF.

This chain links TRBV18 with TRBJ2-3, with 10 bases fitting TRBD1. Germline CDR1 is KGHSH and CDR2 is LQKENI. This CDR3 has 17 amino acids. V shed 2 bases and J 2 bases; nucleotides not matched to a gene: 7. For the CDR3, the DNA is TGTGCCAGCTCACCAACGGGGACAGGGGTGTCCACAGATACGCAGTATTTT. It specifies CASSPTGTGVSTDTQYF. Full variable domain (remainder filled in from reference TRBV18 and TRBJ2-3): NAGVMQNPRHLVRRRGQEARLRCSPMKGHSHVYWYRQLPEEGLKFMVYLQKENIIDESGMPKERFSAEFPKEGPSILRIQQVVRGDSAAYFCASSPTGTGVSTDTQYFGPGTRLTVL.

This clonotype was seen a handful of times. This chain uses TRBV12-3 or TRBV12-4 with TRBJ2-3; 7 bases line up with TRBD1. Trimming at V came to 3 bases and at J to 2 bases, leaving 5 bases not matched to a gene. The CDR3 runs to 15 residues. In nucleotides, the CDR3 is TGTGCCAGCAGTTTTCCGACAGGGTTCACAGATACGCAGTATTTT. Its protein product is CASSFPTGFTDTQYF.

This clonotype has just a few counts. The rearrangement uses TRBV6-5 and TRBJ2-1; 11 bases are shared with TRBD2. Germline V gene data show CDR1 as MNHEY and CDR2 as SVGAGI. J gave up 8 bases and V 0 bases, and 9 bases lay outside the gene matches. The CDR3 extends over 17 amino acids. In DNA, the CDR3 is TGTGCCAGCAGTTACTCGATTAGACTAGCGGGAAGGGATGAGCAGTTCTTC. It translates to CASSYSIRLAGRDEQFF.

J is TRBJ1-6 and V is TRBV5-8; TRBD1 matches at 7 bases. V shed 3 bases and J 9 bases; nucleotides not matched to a gene: 3. The CDR3 is made up of 13 amino acids. Germline V CDR1 and CDR2: SGHTS, YDEGEE. CDR3: CASSSTGSSPLHF. The CDR3 DNA reads TGTGCCAGCAGCTCGACAGGGTCTTCACCCCTCCACTTT.

This clonotype was seen a few times. The J gene is TRBJ2-6, the V gene TRBV24-1; no reliable D call. The V end was cut by 3 bases, the J end by 4 bases, with 6 bases between. The germline CDR1 and CDR2 sequences are KGHDR and SFDVKD. This CDR3 spans 14 amino acids. The CDR3 nucleotides read TGTGCCACCAGTGATCGGCCCGGGGCCAACGTCCTGACTTTC. It translates to CATSDRPGANVLTF.

This clonotype has only a few counts. V gene TRBV5-4 combines with J gene TRBJ1-1; 7 nucleotides match TRBD1. From germline, CDR1 is SGHNT and CDR2 YYREEE (reference sequence). This CDR3 has 14 amino acids. V shed 4 bases and J 0 bases; nucleotides not matched to a gene: 3. The CDR3 loop reads CASSQQGVNTEAFF. CDR3 in DNA: TGTGCCAGCAGCCAGCAGGGGGTGAACACTGAAGCTTTCTTT.

The chain employs TRBV5-1 and TRBJ2-7; a weak D match, TRBD1 (6 bases). Germline V gene sequence: CDR1 SGHRS, CDR2 YFSETQ. V was clipped by 1 base and J by 2 bases, with 10 bases between them. The CDR3 totals 14 residues. The DNA for the CDR3 is TGCGCCAGCAGCTTGTACCGGGACACCTACGAGCAGTACTTC. This encodes CASSLYRDTYEQYF. Complete variable domain (other parts from reference TRBV5-1 and TRBJ2-7): KAGVTQTPRYLIKTRGQQVTLSCSPISGHRSVSWYQQTPGQGLQFLFEYFSETQRNKGNFPGRFSGRQFSNSRSEMNVSTLELGDSALYLCASSLYRDTYEQYFGPGTRLTVT.

This clonotype was seen only a few times. This rearrangement joins TRBV7-2 to TRBJ2-1, with D possibly matching TRBD1 (6 bases). Germline V gives CDR1 SGHTA, CDR2 FQGNSA. V was pared by 5 bases and J by 5 bases, with 10 bases between. The CDR3 totals 13 residues. The CDR3 spells CASSPRGNNEQFF. CDR3 nucleotides: TGTGCCAGCAGCCCTAGGGGGAACAATGAGCAGTTCTTC. The variable domain in full, completed from reference TRBV7-2 and TRBJ2-1, reads GAGVSQSPSNKVTEKGKDVELRCDPISGHTALYWYRQSLGQGLEFLIYFQGNSAPDKSGLPSDRFSAERTGGSVSTLTIQRTQQEDSAVYLCASSPRGNNEQFFGPGTRLTVL.

The genes are TRBV7-2 and TRBJ2-7; unclear D gene. This CDR3 has 16 amino acids. V was shortened by 0 bases and J by 4 bases, with 16 bases between the two germline ends. In germline, CDR1 is SGHTA, CDR2 FQGNSA. The CDR3 DNA is TGTGCCAGCAGCTTAGCGTGGGAAAGGAGCGAGTACGAGCAGTACTTC. Its translation is CASSLAWERSEYEQYF.

This clonotype was seen many times. This chain uses TRBV7-9 with TRBJ1-2, with 9 positions matching TRBD1. CDR1 and CDR2 (germline): SEHNR, FQNEAQ (reference sequence). Germline trimming cut 7 bases from V and 4 bases from J; bases unmatched to any gene: 13. The CDR3 totals 16 residues. CDR3 in DNA: TGTGCCAGCATCACCGGGACAGGGTTCCTACCCTATGGCTACACCTTC. Translated, it gives CASITGTGFLPYGYTF.

This clonotype appeared a few times. The chain joins TRBV13 to TRBJ2-7, with 14 bases lining up with TRBD2. The length of the CDR3 is 21 residues. The germline CDR1 and CDR2 sequences are PRHDT and FYEKMQ (reference sequence). The ends lost 3 bases at V and 1 base at J; junction bases unmatched: 17. This CDR3 reads CASSFQRRLAGGVYGSYEQYF. The DNA for the CDR3 is TGTGCCAGCAGCTTTCAGCGGCGACTAGCGGGAGGGGTTTATGGGTCCTACGAGCAGTACTTC.

This clonotype turned up a few times. The genes are TRBV12-3 or TRBV12-4 and TRBJ1-2, with a possible D match to TRBD1 (6 bases). This CDR3 is built from 13 residues. Trimming left V 4 bases short and J 4 bases short, with 10 bases between. The CDR3 loop is CASSWPGVYGYTF. Here the CDR3 DNA reads TGTGCCAGCAGTTGGCCAGGGGTCTATGGCTACACCTTC.